The clone carrying this TCR beta chain was counted once. What it binds is not known. This specimen includes other DNA sequences encoding the same CDR3. The assay was immunoSEQ multiplex PCR, and TCRdb's table has in-frame clones only and misses some. The sample lists 95,000 to 150,000 clones; roughly 90% were seen once. These data originate in a study of T cell responses to AZD1222 COVID-19 vaccine. Study-wide results and caveats: When two AZD1222 doses had been given, Spike-specific TCR breadth and depth rose.

This CDR3 has 14 residues. Germline CDR1 is SGHRS and CDR2 is YFSETQ. The V gene lost 0 bases and the J gene lost 2 bases, with 9 bases spanning the gap. The rearrangement uses TRBV5-1 and TRBJ2-7; possible D gene TRBD2, 5 bases. The receptor comes from an adult in good health. Sequences were derived from peripheral blood, sampled on day 0 of AZD1222 vaccination. The CDR3 protein is CASSLGSGAYEQYF. The CDR3 bases are TGCGCCAGCAGCTTGGGATCCGGGGCCTACGAGCAGTACTTC.